This entry lists 27 T cell receptor beta chains sequenced from one sample in a study of cytomegalovirus exposure and HLA in healthy donors. A multiplex PCR was run with 60 Vbeta primers and 13 Jbeta primers. The data were produced by immunoSEQ multiplex PCR, yet TCRdb's version contains in-frame clones alone and is incomplete. The data show some 160,000 clones, with roughly 80% seen just once and about 2.5% held by the top ten. Sequencing was carried out using PBMCs. The receptor source for this set is a male donor in good health and CMV-seronegative.

This clone was recorded once. The chain has TRBV7-2 and TRBJ2-2; 7 nucleotides align to TRBD1. The V segment lost 3 bases and the J segment 3 bases; nucleotides outside the gene matches: 4. The CDR3 totals 15 residues. Germline V gene sequence: CDR1 SGHTA, CDR2 FQGNSA. The CDR3 region is CASSLGQGDTGELFF. CDR3 nucleotide sequence: TGTGCCAGCAGCTTGGGGCAGGGGGACACCGGGGAGCTGTTTTTT.

The chain is built from TRBV11-2 and TRBJ1-1; 8 nucleotides align to TRBD1. CDR1 and CDR2 from the germline V gene are SGHAT and FQNNGV. The CDR3 consists of 14 residues. V lost 5 bases and J lost 4; bases outside the gene matches: 6. This CDR3 reads CASSLIDRGTEAFF. CDR3 in DNA: TGTGCCAGCAGCCTTATAGACAGGGGCACTGAAGCTTTCTTT.

The rearrangement links TRBV27 to TRBJ2-1; unclear D gene. Germline V lookup: CDR1 MNHEY, CDR2 SMNVEV (reference sequence). CDR3 length equals 13 residues. The ends were cut back, 5 bases at V and 4 bases at J, with 9 bases in the middle. The CDR3 spells CASSPPGYNEQFF. The CDR3 nucleotides are TGTGCCAGCAGTCCCCCCGGGTACAATGAGCAGTTCTTC.

The chain joins TRBV6-5 to TRBJ1-5, with D possibly matching TRBD1 (6 bases). Germline V gene data show CDR1 as MNHEY and CDR2 as SVGAGI. V shed 5 bases and J shed 7 bases, with 12 bases lying between them. The CDR3 runs to 13 residues. The CDR3 protein is CASSNRDRQPQHF. In DNA form, the CDR3 reads TGTGCCAGCAGTAACAGGGATCGACAGCCCCAGCATTTT.

This clone was picked up one time. The rearrangement uses TRBV25-1 and TRBJ2-1; tentatively, D is TRBD2 (5 bases). The V gene lost 6 bases and the J gene lost 12 bases, with 24 bases spanning the gap. The CDR3 runs to 15 residues. Looked up from germline, CDR1 is MGHDK and CDR2 is SYGVNS. As DNA, the CDR3 is TGTGCCAGCAGCGACGGGTTCGGACCGGATGGGAGGCAGTTCTTC. The encoded protein is CASSDGFGPDGRQFF.

This clone was picked up a small number of times. The chain carries TRBV30 and TRBJ2-2; the match to TRBD1 covers 7 bases. The length of the CDR3 is 15 residues. Looked up from germline, CDR1 is GTSNPN and CDR2 is SVGIG (reference sequence). The ends lost 2 bases at V and 6 bases at J; junction bases unmatched: 9. The CDR3 loop is CAWSLFGQASGELFF. The CDR3 nucleotides are TGTGCCTGGAGTCTCTTTGGACAGGCATCCGGGGAGCTGTTTTTT. Looking up the rest from reference TRBV30 and TRBJ2-2 gives the full variable domain: SQTIHQWPATLVQPVGSPLSLECTVEGTSNPNLYWYRQAAGRGLQLLFYSVGIGQISSEVPQNLSASRPQDRQFILSSKKLLLSDSGFYLCAWSLFGQASGELFFGEGSRLTVL.

The rearrangement links TRBV19 to TRBJ1-3; D call uncertain. The germline gives CDR1 LNHDA, CDR2 SQIVND (reference sequence). V lost 5 bases, J lost 4 bases, and 18 bases lay in between. The CDR3 runs 16 residues. CDR3 amino acids: CASSLGEGKIGNTIYF. The CDR3, as DNA: TGTGCCAGTAGTCTCGGAGAGGGAAAAATCGGAAACACCATATATTTT.

DNA of the CDR3: TGTGCCAGCAGTGAAGTGGAGGGCCTTCCCCCCGGGGAGCTGTTTTTT. Its protein is CASSEVEGLPPGELFF. The rearrangement links TRBV6-1 to TRBJ2-2; tentatively, D is TRBD2 (6 bases). The germline gives CDR1 MNHNS, CDR2 SASEGT. The CDR3 has 16 amino acids. The germline V and J ends were trimmed by 1 base and 6 bases, with 15 bases remaining between them.

The chain recombines TRBV5-4 with TRBJ2-5; D is possibly TRBD2 (5 bases). From germline, CDR1 is SGHNT and CDR2 YYREEE (reference sequence). The length of the CDR3 is 13 residues. The V end was cut by 4 bases, the J end by 4 bases, with 11 bases between. The CDR3 DNA follows: TGTGCCAGCAGCCTAAGACGGGGAGAGACCCAGTACTTC. Residues: CASSLRRGETQYF. The entire variable domain, with the rest obtained from reference TRBV5-4 and TRBJ2-5, is as follows: ETGVTQSPTHLIKTRGQQVTLRCSSQSGHNTVSWYQQALGQGPQFIFQYYREEENGRGNFPPRFSGLQFPNYSSELNVNALELDDSALYLCASSLRRGETQYFGPGTRLLVL.

The V gene is TRBV29-1, the J gene TRBJ2-6; D uncertain. This CDR3 has 15 amino acids. Germline V gives CDR1 SQVTM, CDR2 ANQGSEA. V lost 4 bases to trimming and J lost 0 bases, with 10 bases between them. The CDR3 DNA reads as TGCAGCGTTGGGTATGTTAGCTCTGGGGCCAACGTCCTGACTTTC. Residues: CSVGYVSSGANVLTF.

This rearrangement joins TRBV2 to TRBJ2-2, with 8 bases matching TRBD2. The trim removed 8 bases at V and 2 bases at J, leaving 7 bases unmatched. Germline lookup yields CDR1 SNHLY and CDR2 FYNNEI. The CDR3 spans 15 residues. The DNA for the CDR3 is TGTGCCAGCGGTGGGACTAGGGGTAACACCGGGGAGCTGTTTTTT. Translation: CASGGTRGNTGELFF.

For this clone: The sample contains more than one DNA sequence encoding this CDR3. The rearrangement uses TRBV6-5 and TRBJ1-1, with 7 bases lining up with TRBD1. The V segment lost 10 bases and the J segment 3 bases; nucleotides outside the gene matches: 8. The CDR3 covers 13 residues. The germline V gene has CDR1 MNHEY and CDR2 SVGAGI. CDR3 in amino acids: CATAGQIDTEAFF. In DNA form, the CDR3 reads TGTGCCACCGCGGGACAGATAGACACTGAAGCTTTCTTT.

The rearrangement links TRBV2 to TRBJ2-2; D possibly corresponds to TRBD1 (5 bases). Germline values: CDR1 SNHLY, CDR2 FYNNEI. This CDR3 has 13 residues. The germline V and J ends were trimmed by 6 bases and 2 bases, with 7 bases remaining between them. In DNA form, the CDR3 reads TGTGCCAGCAGGACAGACAACACCGGGGAGCTGTTTTTT. It codes for CASRTDNTGELFF. Full variable domain (missing parts from reference TRBV2 and TRBJ2-2): EPEVTQTPSHQVTQMGQEVILRCVPISNHLYFYWYRQILGQKVEFLVSFYNNEISEKSEIFDDQFSVERPDGSNFTLKIRSTKLEDSAMYFCASRTDNTGELFFGEGSRLTVL.

This clone was seen once. The J gene is TRBJ2-7, the V gene TRBV10-3; D possibly corresponds to TRBD2 (7 bases). In germline, CDR1 is ENHRY, CDR2 SYGVKD. This CDR3 is 14 amino acids long. V lost 0 bases and J 6 bases, leaving 12 bases between the germline ends. CDR3 in DNA: TGTGCCATCAGTGAGTCGTCAGGGGAGGGCGAGCAGTACTTC. Protein: CAISESSGEGEQYF.

The rearrangement uses TRBV15 and TRBJ1-1; no reliable D call. Trimming took off 5 bases at V and 5 bases at J, with 9 bases between the two ends. Germline loops: CDR1 LNHNV, CDR2 YYDKDF (reference sequence). The CDR3 totals 12 residues. The CDR3 region has the DNA TGTGCCACCAGCGGAGGGCGGACTGAAGCTTTCTTT. Amino acids: CATSGGRTEAFF.

The rearrangement joins TRBV14 to TRBJ1-3, with 8 nucleotides matching TRBD1. Germline CDR1 is SGHDN and CDR2 is FVKESK. The ends lost 2 bases at V and 3 bases at J; junction bases unmatched: 3. This CDR3 spans 15 amino acids. Written as DNA, the CDR3 is TGTGCCAGCAGCCAATTAGGGACAGGTGGAAACACCATATATTTT. Amino acid sequence: CASSQLGTGGNTIYF.

The V gene is TRBV11-2, the J gene TRBJ2-7, with 14 bases lining up with TRBD2. In germline, CDR1 is SGHAT, CDR2 FQNNGV. CDR3 length equals 16 residues. V was pared by 5 bases and J by 6 bases, with 9 bases of the junction left unmatched. DNA for the CDR3: TGTGCCAGCAGCCCTAGACTAGCGGGGGGGTGGACCGAGCAGTACTTC. Its translation: CASSPRLAGGWTEQYF.

The rearrangement joins TRBV27 to TRBJ2-1, with 12 bases fitting TRBD2. CDR3 size: 18 residues. Looked up from germline, CDR1 is MNHEY and CDR2 is SMNVEV (reference sequence). Germline trimming cut 6 bases from V and 1 base from J; bases unmatched to any gene: 10. CDR3 sequence (DNA): TGTGCCAGCAGACTAACGTATGGGACTAGCGGGTCCTACAATGAGCAGTTCTTC. Translation: CASRLTYGTSGSYNEQFF.

This chain joins TRBV27 and TRBJ2-1; possible D gene TRBD1, 6 bases. Germline CDR1 and CDR2: MNHEY and SMNVEV (reference sequence). V lost 9 bases, J lost 5 bases, and 23 bases lay in between. This CDR3 has 16 amino acids. DNA of the CDR3: TGTGCCAGTCAGTCAAACAGGGCCGAAGTCAACAATGAGCAGTTCTTC. Its protein is CASQSNRAEVNNEQFF.

The genes are TRBV15 and TRBJ1-3; no reliable D call. Per germline, CDR1 LNHNV and CDR2 YYDKDF (reference sequence). The CDR3 length is 13 residues. The V end was cut by 0 bases, the J end by 4 bases, with 4 bases between. The CDR3 nucleotides read TGTGCCACCAGCAGAGATCGGGGAAACACCATATATTTT. This gives the protein CATSRDRGNTIYF.

The chain has TRBV11-3 and TRBJ2-1; 11 positions match TRBD1. V was clipped by 0 bases and J by 9 bases; unmatched bases: 16. The CDR3 has 19 residues. The V gene's germline CDR1 is SGHNT and CDR2 YENEEA. The chain's CDR3 is CASSLDQSGTGGPQSEQFF. The CDR3 nucleotides read TGTGCCAGCAGCTTAGATCAGAGTGGGACAGGGGGTCCCCAGAGTGAGCAGTTCTTC.

V usage is TRBV6-5 and J usage is TRBJ1-2; D call uncertain. Germline CDR1 is MNHEY and CDR2 is SVGAGI. Trimming took off 2 bases at V and 5 bases at J, with 15 bases between the two ends. The CDR3 is 15 residues long. In DNA form, the CDR3 reads TGTGCCAGCAGTTACGATGACTCGGGAGGGTATGGCTACACCTTC. Protein: CASSYDDSGGYGYTF.

The V call is TRBV19, the J call TRBJ2-1; 7 bases are shared with TRBD2. The V and J ends lost 6 bases and 0 bases, in that order; junction bases with no gene match: 17. CDR1 is LNHDA and CDR2 is SQIVND in the germline V gene (reference sequence). This CDR3 region has 19 residues. The CDR3 loop is CASRRGTNAALTSYNEQFF. The CDR3 nucleotides read TGTGCCAGTAGGAGAGGGACTAACGCAGCCCTGACCTCCTACAATGAGCAGTTCTTC.

This rearrangement joins TRBV7-9 to TRBJ1-4; D uncertain. Germline values: CDR1 SEHNR, CDR2 FQNEAQ (reference sequence). V lost 5 bases, J lost 8 bases, and 15 bases lay in between. The CDR3 contains 14 residues. CDR3 nucleotides: TGTGCCAGCAGCCGTCAAGGTGGGAGCGAAAAACTGTTTTTT. Its translation is CASSRQGGSEKLFF.

V and J are TRBV6-6 and TRBJ2-1; the match to TRBD2 covers 10 bases. Per germline, CDR1 MNHNY and CDR2 SVGAGI (reference sequence). The V segment lost 0 bases and the J segment 9 bases; nucleotides outside the gene matches: 5. This CDR3 is built from 15 residues. The CDR3 DNA sequence: TGTGCCAGCAGTTACTCGAGCGGGGGGGCCGTTGAGCAGTTCTTC. This codes for CASSYSSGGAVEQFF.

The V call is TRBV7-2, the J call TRBJ1-2; 11 bases are a match to TRBD1. Germline V lookup: CDR1 SGHTA, CDR2 FQGNSA. The V and J ends lost 5 bases and 8 bases, in that order; junction bases with no gene match: 10. The CDR3 runs 15 residues. CDR3 DNA: TGTGCCAGCAGCCGTCTCGGGACAGGGGGTAGGGGCTACACCTTC. Amino acid sequence: CASSRLGTGGRGYTF.

The gene calls are TRBV29-1 and TRBJ1-2; D is perhaps TRBD1 (6 bases). Germline CDR1 is SQVTM and CDR2 is ANQGSEA. The CDR3 has 12 amino acids. V was shortened by 7 bases and J by 7 bases, with 16 bases between the two germline ends. The DNA for the CDR3 is TGCAGCGCCTCAGAGGGGGGGTCTGGCTACACCTTC. This encodes CSASEGGSGYTF.